These 26 T cell receptor beta chains share one sample of origin, sequenced in a study of T cell repertoires and HLA-DP antigens. Profiling relied on immunoSEQ multiplex PCR, and the TCRdb table lists in-frame clones only, not all of them. The table has about 73,000 clones, just under 80% seen once. For these TCRs, the target antigens are not known. The sequenced sample consisted of CD4+ T cells from PBMCs. The receptors stem from a man between 60 and 70 years old in good health and CMV-seronegative.

The genes are TRBV20-1 and TRBJ2-7; D is perhaps TRBD1 or TRBD2 (5 bases each). Germline V gene lookup returns CDR1 DFQATT and CDR2 SNEGSKA (reference sequence). This CDR3 contains 11 residues. CDR3 residues: CRIGTSYEQYF. The CDR3 DNA reads TGCAGGATAGGGACCTCCTACGAGCAGTACTTC.

This clone has more than one count but fewer than ten. The V gene is TRBV5-8, the J gene TRBJ2-5; D is possibly TRBD1 or TRBD2 (6 bases each). The germline V gene has CDR1 SGHTS and CDR2 YDEGEE. The CDR3 covers 16 residues. V was trimmed by 0 bases and J by 3 bases, leaving 15 bases between them. This CDR3 is CASSLVSPEGEETQYF. The CDR3 DNA is TGTGCCAGCAGCTTGGTTTCGCCGGAGGGGGAAGAGACCCAGTACTTC.

For the CDR3, the DNA is TGTGCCAGCAGCCCCAGGGACTCTAGCACAGATACGCAGTATTTT. The encoded protein is CASSPRDSSTDTQYF. V usage is TRBV13 and J usage is TRBJ2-3; tentatively, D is TRBD2 (6 bases). The CDR3 spans 15 residues. Germline values: CDR1 PRHDT, CDR2 FYEKMQ (reference sequence). V was trimmed by 5 bases and J by 0 bases, leaving 12 bases between them.

CDR3 nucleotide sequence: TGTGCCAGCAGTGGGGACCCCTACGAGCAGTACGTC. Translating it yields CASSGDPYEQYV. The rearrangement joins TRBV6-5 to TRBJ2-7; possibly TRBD1 or TRBD2 for D (5 bases each). Germline assignment: CDR1 MNHEY and CDR2 SVGAGI. V lost 5 bases to trimming and J lost 2 bases, with 7 bases between them. This CDR3 is built from 12 residues.

CDR3 coding DNA: TGCGCCAGCAGTTTTACAGGGGGGTCCTACGAGCAGTACTTC. It yields the protein CASSFTGGSYEQYF. The chain has TRBV5-1 and TRBJ2-7, with 8 bases that match TRBD1. This CDR3 is built from 14 residues. The germline V gene encodes CDR1 SGHRS and CDR2 YFSETQ. The V gene end was trimmed by 5 bases and the J gene end by 1 base; junction bases not matched to a gene: 5.

CDR3 sequence (DNA): TGTGCCTGGAGTGTACGTCGCGGGGGGGGGCCAGATACGCAGTATTTT. This codes for CAWSVRRGGGPDTQYF. The chain joins TRBV30 to TRBJ2-3; 9 nucleotides align to TRBD2. CDR1 is GTSNPN, CDR2 SVGIG, per germline (reference sequence). Trimming at V came to 0 bases and at J to 4 bases, leaving 8 bases not matched to a gene. The CDR3 is 16 amino acids.

The gene calls are TRBV2 and TRBJ1-5; D gene ambiguous. V was shortened by 2 bases and J by 1 base, with 9 bases between the two germline ends. CDR3 length equals 15 residues. Germline-derived CDR1 and CDR2 are SNHLY and FYNNEI. This chain's CDR3 is CASSEWGTSNQPQHF. DNA for the CDR3: TGTGCCAGCAGTGAATGGGGAACGAGCAATCAGCCCCAGCATTTT.

The CDR3 DNA is TGTGCCAGCACTTCAGTTACAAACTATGGCTACACCTTC. Protein product: CASTSVTNYGYTF. The chain recombines TRBV28 with TRBJ1-2; D ambiguous. V lost 7 bases and J 2 bases, leaving 11 bases between the germline ends. The CDR3 sequence is 13 residues long. The germline gives CDR1 MDHEN, CDR2 SYDVKM.

This chain connects TRBV28 to TRBJ1-5; no definite D call. Per germline, CDR1 MDHEN and CDR2 SYDVKM. Trimming removed 3 bases from V and 0 bases from J, with 9 bases in between. CDR3 length equals 15 residues. The chain's CDR3 is CASSFLGSSNQPQHF. In DNA form, the CDR3 reads TGTGCCAGCAGTTTTTTGGGCAGTAGCAATCAGCCCCAGCATTTT.

The V call is TRBV7-2, the J call TRBJ2-1; 8 nucleotides match TRBD2. With 5 bases clipped from V and 7 bases from J, the junction kept 16 bases outside the gene matches. Germline V gene lookup returns CDR1 SGHTA and CDR2 FQGNSA. CDR3 length: 17 residues. The CDR3 bases are TGTGCCAGCAGCCCGCGAGGGGACGGGGGGGCGAAGAATGAGCAGTTCTTC. Amino acids: CASSPRGDGGAKNEQFF.

The rearrangement uses TRBV7-9 and TRBJ2-7; 9 bases are shared with TRBD1. Germline V gene sequence: CDR1 SEHNR, CDR2 FQNEAQ (reference sequence). The CDR3 consists of 14 residues. With 4 bases clipped from V and 0 bases from J, the junction kept 1 base outside the gene matches. The CDR3 coding sequence is TGTGCCAGCAGCTCACAGGGGGCCTCCTACGAGCAGTACGTC. It yields the protein CASSSQGASYEQYV.

V gene TRBV7-2 combines with J gene TRBJ2-2, with 9 bases identical to TRBD2. V trimming: 5 bases; J trimming: 4 bases; junction bases outside the gene matches: 11. The germline V gene encodes CDR1 SGHTA and CDR2 FQGNSA. The CDR3 runs 17 residues. The CDR3 protein is CASSPPRGGRGTGELFF. In DNA form, the CDR3 reads TGTGCCAGCAGCCCCCCGAGGGGCGGGAGGGGCACCGGGGAGCTGTTTTTT.

The chain joins TRBV4-3 to TRBJ2-2; 8 nucleotides agree with TRBD1. Germline CDR1 reads LGHNA; CDR2 reads YSLEER. The V segment lost 4 bases and the J segment 6 bases; nucleotides outside the gene matches: 4. This CDR3 region has 14 residues. CDR3 region: CASSRTGKAGELFF. In DNA, the CDR3 is TGCGCCAGCAGCCGGACAGGGAAGGCCGGGGAGCTGTTTTTT.

The chain recombines TRBV6-1 with TRBJ2-2, with 8 bases fitting TRBD2. J lost 5 bases, V lost 3 bases, and 11 bases had no gene match. Germline CDR1 is MNHNS and CDR2 is SASEGT. The CDR3 sequence is 17 residues long. CDR3 DNA: TGTGCCAGCAGTGACCCCGGGAAGGGCGGGAGGACCGGGGAGCTGTTTTTT. It translates to CASSDPGKGGRTGELFF.

This clone was detected only once. The rearrangement joins TRBV5-6 to TRBJ2-7, with a tentative D call TRBD2 (6 bases). Germline V gene data show CDR1 as SGHDT and CDR2 as YYEEEE. V was trimmed by 0 bases and J by 5 bases, leaving 21 bases between them. This CDR3 region has 17 residues. In DNA form, the CDR3 reads TGTGCCAGCAGCTTGGCTCCTTTCGGAGGGGAAGGCCACGAGCAGTACTTC. Its translation: CASSLAPFGGEGHEQYF.

The chain couples TRBV28 to TRBJ2-2; 8 positions agree with TRBD1. This CDR3 is 19 amino acids long. Germline values: CDR1 MDHEN, CDR2 SYDVKM. The ends lost 5 bases at V and 4 bases at J; junction bases unmatched: 18. CDR3 sequence: CASSPTSLGTGSSTGELFF. In nucleotides, the CDR3 is TGTGCCAGCAGTCCAACCTCCCTCGGGACAGGTTCGAGCACCGGGGAGCTGTTTTTT. Full variable domain (rest looked up from reference TRBV28 and TRBJ2-2): DVKVTQSSRYLVKRTGEKVFLECVQDMDHENMFWYRQDPGLGLRLIYFSYDVKMKEKGDIPEGYSVSREKKERFSLILESASTNQTSMYLCASSPTSLGTGSSTGELFFGEGSRLTVL.

The genes are TRBV5-1 and TRBJ2-7, with D possibly TRBD2 on 6 matching bases. Trimming took 3 bases from V and 6 from J, leaving 13 bases between them. The CDR3 extends over 13 amino acids. Looked up from germline, CDR1 is SGHRS and CDR2 is YFSETQ. CDR3 sequence (DNA): TGCGCCAGCAGCTACTCGGGGGAAGTCGAGCAGTACTTC. As protein: CASSYSGEVEQYF.

The chain is built from TRBV11-3 and TRBJ1-3; D gene unclear. There are 14 residues in the CDR3. V was clipped by 1 base and J by 1 base, with 5 bases between them. Germline V gene lookup returns CDR1 SGHNT and CDR2 YENEEA. For the CDR3, the DNA is TGTGCCAGCAGCTTAGGGACTTCTGGAAACACCATATATTTT. Encoded protein: CASSLGTSGNTIYF.

The rearrangement joins TRBV4-1 to TRBJ1-2, with a tentative D call TRBD1 (6 bases). The ends were cut back, 0 bases at V and 4 bases at J, with 12 bases in the middle. Germline CDR1 and CDR2: MGHRA and YSYEKL. The CDR3 contains 15 residues. The CDR3 DNA reads TGCGCCAGCAGCCAAGATCCGGGGGCCGGCTATGGCTACACCTTC. It codes for CASSQDPGAGYGYTF.

This clone was detected only once. The V call is TRBV11-2, the J call TRBJ2-7; the D gene could be TRBD1 or TRBD2 (5 bases each). Germline CDR1 reads SGHAT; CDR2 reads FQNNGV. Trimming left V 0 bases short and J 6 bases short, with 9 bases between. The CDR3 has 13 residues. As DNA, the CDR3 is TGTGCCAGCAGCTTAGACCGGGACGGCGAGCAGTACTTC. It translates to CASSLDRDGEQYF. The full variable domain, in which reference TRBV11-2 and TRBJ2-7 provide the parts outside the CDR3, is EAGVAQSPRYKIIEKRQSVAFWCNPISGHATLYWYQQILGQGPKLLIQFQNNGVVDDSQLPKDRFSAERLKGVDSTLKIQPAKLEDSAVYLCASSLDRDGEQYFGPGTRLTVT.

The chain employs TRBV9 and TRBJ2-2; TRBD2 aligns across 10 bases. The germline V gene has CDR1 SGDLS and CDR2 YYNGEE. This CDR3 has 15 amino acids. Trimming took 3 bases from V and 6 from J; bases not matched to a gene: 5. The CDR3 DNA sequence: TGTGCCAGCAGCGCAGCGGGAGGGCCTTCCGGGGAGCTGTTTTTT. Amino acids: CASSAAGGPSGELFF.

The sample holds a few counts of this clone. The V and J genes are TRBV5-4 and TRBJ1-4, with TRBD1 matching over 9 bases. V dropped 4 bases and J dropped 1; count of bases not matched to a gene: 2. Germline V gives CDR1 SGHNT, CDR2 YYREEE (reference sequence). The CDR3 extends over 15 amino acids. Here the CDR3 reads CASSKGQGTNEKLFF. DNA of the CDR3: TGTGCCAGCAGCAAGGGACAGGGAACTAATGAAAAACTGTTTTTT.

This clone occurred a few times. This chain links TRBV5-1 with TRBJ2-3, with 7 bases identical to TRBD1. The germline CDR1 and CDR2 sequences are SGHRS and YFSETQ. The length of the CDR3 is 16 residues. Germline trimming cut 0 bases from V and 2 bases from J; bases unmatched to any gene: 6. The CDR3 sequence: CASSLGRGIFTDTQYF. In DNA, the CDR3 is TGCGCCAGCAGCTTGGGCAGGGGGATTTTCACAGATACGCAGTATTTT.

The rearrangement links TRBV18 to TRBJ2-3, with 10 positions matching TRBD2. V lost 8 bases, J lost 7 bases, and 9 bases stayed unmatched. The CDR3 totals 14 residues. Germline values: CDR1 KGHSH, CDR2 LQKENI. The CDR3 spells CASRLAGETNTQYF. Written as DNA, the CDR3 is TGTGCCAGCAGGCTAGCGGGAGAAACAAATACGCAGTATTTT. Filled out from reference TRBV18 and TRBJ2-3, the complete variable domain reads NAGVMQNPRHLVRRRGQEARLRCSPMKGHSHVYWYRQLPEEGLKFMVYLQKENIIDESGMPKERFSAEFPKEGPSILRIQQVVRGDSAAYFCASRLAGETNTQYFGPGTRLTVL.

To note about this clone: The sample holds other DNA sequences that translate to the same CDR3. The chain has TRBV7-2 and TRBJ2-2, with D maybe TRBD2 (6 bases). This CDR3 contains 15 residues. Looked up from germline, CDR1 is SGHTA and CDR2 is FQGNSA. V was shortened by 1 base and J by 5 bases, with 11 bases between the two germline ends. For the CDR3, the DNA is TGTGCCAGCAGCTTAGTGGGACTCTCGACCGGGGAGCTGTTTTTT. Residues: CASSLVGLSTGELFF.

V is TRBV6-4 and J is TRBJ2-2; 9 bases align to TRBD2. Germline CDR1 MRHNA, CDR2 SNTAGT. V was clipped by 4 bases and J by 1 base; unmatched bases: 10. The CDR3 spans 18 residues. CDR3 loop: CASSGSSLAGLNTGELFF. Here the CDR3 DNA reads TGTGCCAGCAGTGGCTCTTCCCTAGCGGGACTGAACACCGGGGAGCTGTTTTTT.